These 32 T cell receptor beta chains share one sample of origin, sequenced in a study of T cells expressing NK-cell markers (dated by TCRdb to between 2020 and 2021). The method was 5' RACE. For sequencing, an Illumina HiSeq 2000 was employed. One entry per CDR3 protein sequence results from the TCRdb reprocessing of the reads, with DNA left out. This sample's table contains roughly 170,000 distinct CDR3 sequences. About 18% of the sample lies in the top ten. Sample: blood T cells: a sorted CD56 or NKG2C T cell subset, CD4+ or CD8+ T cells, or bulk PBMC T cells (not recorded which). These receptors were taken from a woman between 18 and 75 years old in good health.

The CDR3 is CASRRDGSNEQFF. The rearrangement joins TRBV6-2 or TRBV6-3 to TRBJ2-1. This CDR3 has 13 residues. Germline V CDR1 and CDR2: MNHEY, SVGEGT.

The genes are TRBV6-1 and TRBJ2-2. CDR1 and CDR2 (germline): MNHNS, SASEGT. The CDR3 totals 14 residues. CDR3 amino acids: CASRVYRDTGELFF.

The chain carries TRBV29-1 and TRBJ1-1. The CDR3 runs 12 residues. Per germline, CDR1 SQVTM and CDR2 ANQGSEA. CDR3 sequence reads: CSVDGRQTKAFF.

The rearrangement joins TRBV6-2 or TRBV6-3 to TRBJ1-6. Germline V gene lookup returns CDR1 MNHEY and CDR2 SVGEGT. This CDR3 has 14 amino acids. The chain's CDR3 is CASSYEGYNSPLHF.

This chain joins TRBV19 and TRBJ2-6. Germline CDR1 LNHDA, CDR2 SQIVND (reference sequence). The CDR3 extends over 14 amino acids. CDR3 loop: CASRGGSGANVLTF.

The V call is TRBV5-1, the J call TRBJ1-1; with no DNA, the TCRdb D assignment of TRBD1 cannot be verified. The CDR3 is made up of 15 amino acids. The germline V gene has CDR1 SGHRS and CDR2 YFSETQ. This CDR3 is CASSLPQGAVGEAFF.

The chain combines TRBV6-1 with TRBJ2-5; lacking DNA, the TRBD2 call made by TCRdb goes unchecked. The CDR3 is 15 residues long. Germline-derived CDR1 and CDR2 are MNHNS and SASEGT. CDR3 sequence reads: CASSWGPAGRETQYF.

This CDR3 reads CSARREMYEQYF. The gene calls are TRBV20-1 and TRBJ2-7; the D gene TCRdb calls, TRBD2, cannot be checked with no DNA. Germline V gives CDR1 DFQATT, CDR2 SNEGSKA (reference sequence). This CDR3 region has 12 residues.

The rearrangement links TRBV6-1 to TRBJ2-1; without DNA, the TCRdb call of TRBD2 cannot be checked. The germline gives CDR1 MNHNS, CDR2 SASEGT. The CDR3 length is 16 residues. The CDR3 region is CATGTSGIFAYNEQFF.

The chain is built from TRBV9 and TRBJ2-5. Germline lookup yields CDR1 SGDLS and CDR2 YYNGEE. CDR3 length: 14 amino acids. The chain's CDR3 is CASSVVGYDETQYF. The full variable domain, rest sourced from reference TRBV9 and TRBJ2-5, is DSGVTQTPKHLITATGQRVTLRCSPRSGDLSVYWYQQSLDQGLQFLIQYYNGEERAKGNILERFSAQQFPDLHSELNLSSLELGDSALYFCASSVVGYDETQYFGPGTRLLVL.

CDR3 sequence reads: CSAPTGAGGNTIYF. The gene calls are TRBV20-1 and TRBJ1-3; TCRdb designates TRBD1, a call that cannot be tested without DNA. The CDR3 has 14 amino acids. Looked up from germline, CDR1 is DFQATT and CDR2 is SNEGSKA (reference sequence).

The genes are TRBV5-1 and TRBJ2-3; without DNA, the TCRdb call of TRBD2 cannot be checked. The CDR3 is 16 residues long. CDR1 and CDR2 from the germline V gene are SGHRS and YFSETQ. The chain's CDR3 is CASSVGTADQTDTQYF.

The chain employs TRBV14 and TRBJ1-2. CDR1 and CDR2 (germline): SGHDN, FVKESK. The length of the CDR3 is 14 residues. The CDR3 loop reads CASSSEIPARNYTF. The full variable domain, its missing parts supplied by reference TRBV14 and TRBJ1-2, is EAGVTQFPSHSVIEKGQTVTLRCDPISGHDNLYWYRRVMGKEIKFLLHFVKESKQDESGMPNNRFLAERTGGTYSTLKVQPAELEDSGVYFCASSSEIPARNYTFGSGTRLTVV.

This chain joins TRBV12-3 or TRBV12-4 and TRBJ2-3; checking the TCRdb D call of TRBD2 is not possible without DNA. CDR3 length equals 17 residues. The chain's CDR3 is CASSLNGAGSGTDTQYF.

The chain employs TRBV7-6 and TRBJ1-1; the TCRdb call, TRBD1, lacks DNA for checking. The CDR3 length is 13 residues. The germline V gene encodes CDR1 SGHVS and CDR2 FNYEAQ. CDR3 sequence: CASRKGGEVEAFF. The whole variable domain, filled in from reference TRBV7-6 and TRBJ1-1, reads GAGVSQSPRYKVTKRGQDVALRCDPISGHVSLYWYRQALGQGPEFLTYFNYEAQQDKSGLPNDRFSAERPEGSISTLTIQRTEQRDSAMYRCASRKGGEVEAFFGQGTRLTVV.

The rearrangement uses TRBV12-2 and TRBJ2-5. TRBV12-2 is shown as a pseudogene. The CDR3 contains 13 residues. The CDR3 sequence is CASRLVPHETQYF.

The chain employs TRBV7-3 and TRBJ1-6; TCRdb selects TRBD1, and the lack of DNA leaves this call unchecked. The V gene's germline CDR1 is SGHTA and CDR2 FQGTGA. There are 15 residues in the CDR3. CDR3 loop: CASSFGQGFHSPLHF.

J is TRBJ2-7 and V is TRBV6-5; the TCRdb call, TRBD1, lacks DNA for checking. The germline V gene has CDR1 MNHEY and CDR2 SVGAGI. This CDR3 has 16 residues. Here the CDR3 reads CASSYRTGGLIGEQYF.

V and J are TRBV7-3 and TRBJ2-3. This CDR3 contains 14 residues. Germline V lookup: CDR1 SGHTA, CDR2 FQGTGA. The CDR3 loop reads CASSSRHPTDTQYF.

The chain is built from TRBV4-1 and TRBJ2-5; lacking DNA, the TRBD2 call made by TCRdb goes unchecked. CDR1 MGHRA and CDR2 YSYEKL come from the germline V gene. The CDR3 length is 13 residues. CDR3 residues: CASSGLVSETQYF.

The chain joins TRBV6-8 to TRBJ1-1; the D call of TRBD1 rests on TCRdb alone, since no DNA is present to check it. This CDR3 comprises 17 residues. Germline V CDR1 and CDR2: MNHGY, SAAAGT. CDR3 protein: CASSYSSPGVMDGGAFF.

The chain employs TRBV20-1 and TRBJ2-1; TCRdb's D call of TRBD1 is untestable without DNA. In germline, CDR1 is DFQATT, CDR2 SNEGSKA (reference sequence). The CDR3 runs to 16 residues. The CDR3 sequence: CSARDREGSRYNEQFF.

The chain is built from TRBV16 and TRBJ2-1; TCRdb returns TRBD1, unconfirmable since there is no DNA. Germline lookup yields CDR1 KGHSY and CDR2 FQNENV. This CDR3 region has 13 residues. The CDR3 region is CASSSTTGTGGFF.

J is TRBJ2-5 and V is TRBV5-5; absent DNA, TCRdb's TRBD1 call cannot be checked. The CDR3 has 15 residues. Germline V gene sequence: CDR1 SGHKS, CDR2 YYEKEE (reference sequence). Here the CDR3 reads CASSLAPHRAETQYF. Variable domain in full (rest from reference TRBV5-5 and TRBJ2-5): DAGVTQSPTHLIKTRGQQVTLRCSPISGHKSVSWYQQVLGQGPQFIFQYYEKEERGRGNFPDRFSARQFPNYSSELNVNALLLGDSALYLCASSLAPHRAETQYFGPGTRLLVL.

The chain couples TRBV7-3 to TRBJ2-2; TCRdb's D gene call, TRBD1, goes unchecked for lack of DNA. Per germline, CDR1 SGHTA and CDR2 FQGTGA. This CDR3 comprises 15 residues. CDR3 in amino acids: CASSRLGGDTGELFF.

The V call is TRBV11-2, the J call TRBJ2-1; lacking DNA, the TRBD2 call made by TCRdb goes unchecked. Germline V gene data show CDR1 as SGHAT and CDR2 as FQNNGV. The CDR3 runs 16 residues. The CDR3 is CASSLGGLAGLNEQFF.

This chain joins TRBV20-1 and TRBJ2-1. The CDR3 runs 13 residues. CDR1 and CDR2 (germline): DFQATT, SNEGSKA (reference sequence). This CDR3 reads CSAGRSSYNEQFF.

The gene calls are TRBV24-1 and TRBJ2-2; TCRdb's D call, TRBD1, is unchecked because there is no DNA. Germline V gene lookup returns CDR1 KGHDR and CDR2 SFDVKD. The length of the CDR3 is 13 residues. The CDR3 reads CATSQPGTGELFF.

The chain recombines TRBV14 with TRBJ2-3. CDR3 size: 15 residues. CDR1 and CDR2 from the germline V gene are SGHDN and FVKESK. The CDR3: CASSLVVGITDTQYF.

This sequence joins TRBV12-5 and TRBJ1-1; TCRdb outputs TRBD1, but without DNA this stays unchecked. The CDR3 contains 13 residues. The V gene's germline CDR1 is LGHNT and CDR2 FRNRAP. CDR3 in amino acids: CASDAGGDTEAFF.

The genes are TRBV6-5 and TRBJ2-3; TCRdb's D call of TRBD1 is untestable without DNA. The CDR3 is made up of 16 amino acids. The germline gives CDR1 MNHEY, CDR2 SVGAGI. The CDR3 loop reads CASSYSPLGVTDTQYF.

The CDR3 sequence: CASRRGEGTEAFF. The chain employs TRBV3-1 and TRBJ1-1; the TCRdb call, TRBD1, lacks DNA for checking. Germline CDR1 is LGHDT and CDR2 is YNNKEL (reference sequence). The CDR3 is 13 amino acids.